The present T cell receptor (beta chain) was sequenced within a study of OX40 agonist ivuxolimab in advanced cancers. About the study: Melanoma, hepatocellular carcinoma, head and neck or renal cell cancer occurred in dose-escalation patients.

Sequencing was performed with immunoSEQ multiplex PCR; in TCRdb, only in-frame clones are kept and a portion is missing. The profile shows under 70,000 clones, roughly 89% of them singletons. The CDR3 contains 14 residues. V lost 3 bases, J lost 4 bases, and 13 bases lay in between. Germline assignment: CDR1 SGHRS and CDR2 YFSETQ. The sequence came from an adult with an advanced solid tumor such as melanoma, head and neck, liver or kidney cancer. The chain recombines TRBV5-1 with TRBJ2-5; a weak D match, TRBD2 (5 bases). The sample consisted of CD4+ or CD8+ T cells sorted from blood, taken in a trial of the OX40 agonist ivuxolimab. This chain's CDR3 is CASSSDGNVETQYF. CDR3 coding DNA: TGCGCCAGCAGCTCGGACGGGAACGTAGAGACCCAGTACTTC.